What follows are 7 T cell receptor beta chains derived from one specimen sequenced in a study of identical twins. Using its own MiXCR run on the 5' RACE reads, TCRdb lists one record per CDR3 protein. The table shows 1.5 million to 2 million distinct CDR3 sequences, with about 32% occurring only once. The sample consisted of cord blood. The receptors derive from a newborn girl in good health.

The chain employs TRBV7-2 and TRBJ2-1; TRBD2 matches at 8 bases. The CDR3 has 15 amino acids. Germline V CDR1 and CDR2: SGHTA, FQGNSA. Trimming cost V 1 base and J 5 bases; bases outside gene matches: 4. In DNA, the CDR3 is TGTGCCAGCAGCTTAGATCGGGGGGGTAACAATGAGCAGTTCTTC. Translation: CASSLDRGGNNEQFF.

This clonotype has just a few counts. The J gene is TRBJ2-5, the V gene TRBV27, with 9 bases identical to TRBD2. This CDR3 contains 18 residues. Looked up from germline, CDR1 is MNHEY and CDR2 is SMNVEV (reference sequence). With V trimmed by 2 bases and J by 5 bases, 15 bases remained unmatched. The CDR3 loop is CASSLGDSGGRPRETQYF. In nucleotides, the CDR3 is TGTGCCAGCAGTTTAGGGGATAGCGGGGGCCGCCCTCGGGAGACCCAGTACTTC.

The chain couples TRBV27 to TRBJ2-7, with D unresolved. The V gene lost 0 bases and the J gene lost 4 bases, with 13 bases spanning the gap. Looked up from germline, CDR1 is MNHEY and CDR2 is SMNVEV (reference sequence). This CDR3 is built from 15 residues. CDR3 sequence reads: CASSLSFPWLYEQYF. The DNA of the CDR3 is TGTGCCAGCAGTTTATCGTTTCCGTGGCTTTACGAGCAGTACTTC.

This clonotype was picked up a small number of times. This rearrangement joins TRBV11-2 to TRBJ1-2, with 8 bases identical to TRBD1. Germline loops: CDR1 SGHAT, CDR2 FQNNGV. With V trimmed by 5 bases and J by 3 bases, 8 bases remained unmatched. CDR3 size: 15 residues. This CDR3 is CASSLGQGHYYGYTF. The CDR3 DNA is TGTGCCAGCAGCCTAGGACAGGGCCACTACTATGGCTACACCTTC.

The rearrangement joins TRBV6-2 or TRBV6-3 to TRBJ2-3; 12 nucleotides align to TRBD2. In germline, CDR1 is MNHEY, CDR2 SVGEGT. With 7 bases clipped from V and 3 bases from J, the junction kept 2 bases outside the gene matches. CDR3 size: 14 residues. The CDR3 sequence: CASTSGRVTDTQYF. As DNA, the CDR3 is TGTGCCAGCACTAGCGGGAGGGTGACAGATACGCAGTATTTT.

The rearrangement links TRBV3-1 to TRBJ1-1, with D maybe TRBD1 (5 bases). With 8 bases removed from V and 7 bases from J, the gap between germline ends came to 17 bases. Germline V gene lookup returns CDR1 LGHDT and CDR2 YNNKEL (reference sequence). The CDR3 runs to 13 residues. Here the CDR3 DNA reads TGTGCCAGCCGACTGTTCGGGGGAGGTGAAGCTTTCTTT. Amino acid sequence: CASRLFGGGEAFF.

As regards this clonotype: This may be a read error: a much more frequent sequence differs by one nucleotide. CDR3 bases: TGTGCCAGCAGGGACAGCACTGAAGCTTTCTTT. This encodes CASRDSTEAFF. This chain uses TRBV2 with TRBJ1-1, with D perhaps matching TRBD1 (6 bases). V was trimmed by 6 bases and J by 4 bases, leaving 6 bases between them. CDR3 length: 11 amino acids. Germline V gene sequence: CDR1 SNHLY, CDR2 FYNNEI.